The clone carrying this T cell receptor beta chain was detected once. These data originate in a study of blood T cell repertoires in COVID-19. Per the original methods: How many nucleated cells were present was estimated from reference gene primer amplification. Data came from immunoSEQ multiplex PCR; TCRdb stores just in-frame clones and leaves some out. V, J and clone size are those of that table, while D and trimming were read from the DNA. The sample comprises about 250,000 clones, over 65% of which are singletons, and 3% to 3.5% rests with the top ten. Material: peripheral blood. The sequence was obtained from a woman of 80 years or more with acute or convalescent COVID-19.

The CDR3 here is CASSLAQSYGYTF. DNA of the CDR3: TGCGCCAGCAGCTTGGCACAGTCCTATGGCTACACCTTC. This chain joins TRBV5-1 and TRBJ1-2, with D hard to call. The germline V and J ends were trimmed by 0 bases and 4 bases, with 7 bases remaining between them. Looked up from germline, CDR1 is SGHRS and CDR2 is YFSETQ. This CDR3 has 13 amino acids.